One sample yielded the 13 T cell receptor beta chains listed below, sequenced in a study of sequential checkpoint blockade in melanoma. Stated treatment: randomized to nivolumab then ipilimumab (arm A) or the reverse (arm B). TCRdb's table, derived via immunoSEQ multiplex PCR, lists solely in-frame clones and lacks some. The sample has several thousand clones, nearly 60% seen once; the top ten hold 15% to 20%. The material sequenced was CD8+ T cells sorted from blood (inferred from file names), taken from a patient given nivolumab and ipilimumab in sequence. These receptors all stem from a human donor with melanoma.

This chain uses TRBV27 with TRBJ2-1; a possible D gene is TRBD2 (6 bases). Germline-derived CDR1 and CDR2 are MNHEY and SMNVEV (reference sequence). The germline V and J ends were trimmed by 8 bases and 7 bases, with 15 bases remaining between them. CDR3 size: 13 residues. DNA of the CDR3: TGTGCCAGCGCGGGGTCCGGAGCTAATGAGCAGTTCTTC. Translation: CASAGSGANEQFF.

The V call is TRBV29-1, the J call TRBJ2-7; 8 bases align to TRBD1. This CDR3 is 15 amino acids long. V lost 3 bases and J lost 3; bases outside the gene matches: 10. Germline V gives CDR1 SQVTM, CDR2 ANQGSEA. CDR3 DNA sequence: TGCAGCGTTGAGTTGAGACAGGGGTTCTACTACGAGCAGTACTTC. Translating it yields CSVELRQGFYYEQYF.

The CDR3 bases are TGCGCCAGCAGCCCGCTGGGGCTGTACGAGCAGTACTTC. Its translation: CASSPLGLYEQYF. The chain is built from TRBV5-1 and TRBJ2-7; perhaps TRBD1 as D (5 bases). CDR3 length: 13 amino acids. Between the trimmed V and J ends, which lost 4 bases and 4 bases, there was a span of 12 bases. Per germline, CDR1 SGHRS and CDR2 YFSETQ.

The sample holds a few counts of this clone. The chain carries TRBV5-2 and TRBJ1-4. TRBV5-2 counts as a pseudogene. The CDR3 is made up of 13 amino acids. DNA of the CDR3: TGCGCCAGCAGCCTAGACGGTGGTGAAAAACTGTTTTTT. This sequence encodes CASSLDGGEKLFF.

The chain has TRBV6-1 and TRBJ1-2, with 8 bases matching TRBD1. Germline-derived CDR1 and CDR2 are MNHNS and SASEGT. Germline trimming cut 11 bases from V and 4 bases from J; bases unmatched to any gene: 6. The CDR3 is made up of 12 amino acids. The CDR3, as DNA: TGTGCCGTCCTCACAGGGGGCTATGGCTACACCTTC. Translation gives CAVLTGGYGYTF.

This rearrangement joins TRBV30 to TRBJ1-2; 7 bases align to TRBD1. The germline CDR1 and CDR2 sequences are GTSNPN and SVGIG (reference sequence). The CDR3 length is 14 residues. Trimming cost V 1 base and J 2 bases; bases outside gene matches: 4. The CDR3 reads CAWSGETGNYGYTF. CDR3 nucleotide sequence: TGTGCCTGGAGTGGGGAGACAGGGAACTATGGCTACACCTTC.

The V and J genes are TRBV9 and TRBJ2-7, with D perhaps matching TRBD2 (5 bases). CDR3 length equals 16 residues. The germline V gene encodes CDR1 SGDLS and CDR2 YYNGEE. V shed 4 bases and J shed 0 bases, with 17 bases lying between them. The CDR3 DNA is TGTGCCAGCAGCCCCCACCCGAACGAGGGCTCCTACGAGCAGTACTTC. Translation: CASSPHPNEGSYEQYF.

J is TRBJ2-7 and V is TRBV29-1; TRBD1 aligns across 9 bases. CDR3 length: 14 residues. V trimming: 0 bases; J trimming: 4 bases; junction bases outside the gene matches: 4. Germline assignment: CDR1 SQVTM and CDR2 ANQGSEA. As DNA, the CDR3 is TGCAGCGTTGAAGATCTGGGGACAGGGTACGAGCAGTACTTC. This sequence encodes CSVEDLGTGYEQYF.

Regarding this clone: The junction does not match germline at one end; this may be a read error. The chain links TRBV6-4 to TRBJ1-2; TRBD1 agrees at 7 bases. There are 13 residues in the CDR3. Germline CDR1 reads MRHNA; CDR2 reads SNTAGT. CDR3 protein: CASSYSTGYGYTF. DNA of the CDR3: TGTGCCAGCAGTTACTCGACAGGGTATGGCTACACCTTC.

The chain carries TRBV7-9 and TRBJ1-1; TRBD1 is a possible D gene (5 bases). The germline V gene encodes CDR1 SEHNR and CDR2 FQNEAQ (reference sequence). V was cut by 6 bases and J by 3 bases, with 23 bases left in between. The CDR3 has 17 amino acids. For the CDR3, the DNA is TGTGCCAGCAGTGCTATGGGACTCGCCGATAGGGACACTGAAGCTTTCTTT. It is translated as CASSAMGLADRDTEAFF. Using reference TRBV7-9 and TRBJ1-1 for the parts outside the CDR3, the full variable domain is DTGVSQNPRHKITKRGQNVTFRCDPISEHNRLYWYRQTLGQGPEFLTYFQNEAQLEKSRLLSDRFSAERPKGSFSTLEIQRTEQGDSAMYLCASSAMGLADRDTEAFFGQGTRLTVV.

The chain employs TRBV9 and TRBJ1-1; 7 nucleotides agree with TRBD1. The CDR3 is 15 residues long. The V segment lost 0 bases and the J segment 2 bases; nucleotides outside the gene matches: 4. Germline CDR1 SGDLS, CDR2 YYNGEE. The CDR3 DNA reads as TGTGCCAGCAGCGTAGGAGGGGGCGCTAACACTGAAGCTTTCTTT. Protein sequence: CASSVGGGANTEAFF.

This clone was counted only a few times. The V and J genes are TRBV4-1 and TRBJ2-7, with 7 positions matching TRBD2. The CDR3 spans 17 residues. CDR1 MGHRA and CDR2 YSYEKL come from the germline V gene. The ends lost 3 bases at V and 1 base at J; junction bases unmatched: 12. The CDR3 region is CASSQGVGRGKSYEQYF. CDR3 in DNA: TGCGCCAGCAGCCAGGGGGTGGGGCGGGGGAAGTCCTACGAGCAGTACTTC.

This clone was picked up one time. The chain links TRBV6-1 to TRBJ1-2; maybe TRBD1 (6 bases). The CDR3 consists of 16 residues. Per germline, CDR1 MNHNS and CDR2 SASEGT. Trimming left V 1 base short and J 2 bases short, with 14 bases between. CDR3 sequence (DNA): TGTGCCAGCAGTGAAGATACAGGGCAAGGGAACTATGGCTACACCTTC. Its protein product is CASSEDTGQGNYGYTF.